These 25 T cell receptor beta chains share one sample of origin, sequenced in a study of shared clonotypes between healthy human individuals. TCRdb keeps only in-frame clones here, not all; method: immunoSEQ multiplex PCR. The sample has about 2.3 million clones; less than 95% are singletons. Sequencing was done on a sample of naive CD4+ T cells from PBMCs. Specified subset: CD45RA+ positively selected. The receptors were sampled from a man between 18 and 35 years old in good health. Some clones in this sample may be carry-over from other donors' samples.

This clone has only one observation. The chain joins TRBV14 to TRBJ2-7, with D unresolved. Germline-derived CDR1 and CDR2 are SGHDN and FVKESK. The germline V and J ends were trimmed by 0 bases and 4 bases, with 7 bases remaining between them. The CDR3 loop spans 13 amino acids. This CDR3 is CASSQELGYEQYF. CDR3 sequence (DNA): TGTGCCAGCAGCCAAGAGCTAGGTTACGAGCAGTACTTC.

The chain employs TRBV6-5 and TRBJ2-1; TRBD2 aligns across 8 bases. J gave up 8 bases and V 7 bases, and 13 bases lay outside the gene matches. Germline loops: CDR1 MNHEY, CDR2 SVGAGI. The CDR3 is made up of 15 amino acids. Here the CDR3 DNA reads TGTGCCAGCACCCCTCTCGGCGGGAGGCGCGATGAGCAGTTCTTC. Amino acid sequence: CASTPLGGRRDEQFF.

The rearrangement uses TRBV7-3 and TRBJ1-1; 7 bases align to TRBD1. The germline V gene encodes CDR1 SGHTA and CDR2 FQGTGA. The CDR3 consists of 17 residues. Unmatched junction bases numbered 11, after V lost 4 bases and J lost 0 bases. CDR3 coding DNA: TGTGCCAGCAGCTCACTCAACAGGGGACCCTTGAACACTGAAGCTTTCTTT. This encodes CASSSLNRGPLNTEAFF.

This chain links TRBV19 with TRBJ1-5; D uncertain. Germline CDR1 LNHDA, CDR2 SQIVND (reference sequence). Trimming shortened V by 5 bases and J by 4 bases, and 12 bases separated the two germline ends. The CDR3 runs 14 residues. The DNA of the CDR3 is TGTGCCAGTAGTGCCGAAACGGGGAATCAGCCCCAGCATTTT. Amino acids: CASSAETGNQPQHF.

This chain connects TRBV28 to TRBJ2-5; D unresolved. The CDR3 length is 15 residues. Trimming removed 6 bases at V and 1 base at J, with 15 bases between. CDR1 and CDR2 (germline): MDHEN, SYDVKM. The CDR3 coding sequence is TGTGCCAGCAGCTTTATGTCGTCGAGCCAAGAGACCCAGTACTTC. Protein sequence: CASSFMSSSQETQYF.

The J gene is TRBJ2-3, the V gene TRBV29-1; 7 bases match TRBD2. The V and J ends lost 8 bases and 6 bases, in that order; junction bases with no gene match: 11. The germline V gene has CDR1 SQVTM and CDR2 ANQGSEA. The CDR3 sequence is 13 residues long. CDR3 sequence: CSTRDYFSDTQYF. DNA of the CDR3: TGCAGCACCAGGGACTACTTTTCCGATACGCAGTATTTT.

The CDR3 loop is CASKSGTSGSGTGELFF. The CDR3 nucleotides are TGCGCCAGTAAGTCCGGGACTAGCGGGAGCGGCACCGGGGAGCTGTTTTTT. The V and J genes are TRBV5-1 and TRBJ2-2; 14 bases line up with TRBD2. The CDR3 contains 17 residues. Looked up from germline, CDR1 is SGHRS and CDR2 is YFSETQ. The trim removed 8 bases at V and 4 bases at J, leaving 10 bases unmatched. Filled out from reference TRBV5-1 and TRBJ2-2, the complete variable domain reads KAGVTQTPRYLIKTRGQQVTLSCSPISGHRSVSWYQQTPGQGLQFLFEYFSETQRNKGNFPGRFSGRQFSNSRSEMNVSTLELGDSALYLCASKSGTSGSGTGELFFGEGSRLTVL.

CDR3 region: CASSLWSGSRNGELFF. The CDR3 nucleotides are TGTGCCAGCAGCTTATGGAGCGGGAGTCGTAACGGGGAGCTGTTTTTT. The gene calls are TRBV7-9 and TRBJ2-2; 8 bases line up with TRBD2. V lost 2 bases, J lost 7 bases, and 9 bases stayed unmatched. Germline assignment: CDR1 SEHNR and CDR2 FQNEAQ (reference sequence). CDR3 length: 16 residues.

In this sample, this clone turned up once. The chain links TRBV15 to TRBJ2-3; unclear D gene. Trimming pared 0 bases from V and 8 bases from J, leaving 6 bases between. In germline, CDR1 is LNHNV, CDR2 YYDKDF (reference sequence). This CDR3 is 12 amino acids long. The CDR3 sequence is CATSRDSFTQYF. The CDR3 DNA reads TGTGCCACCAGCAGAGATAGCTTTACGCAGTATTTT.

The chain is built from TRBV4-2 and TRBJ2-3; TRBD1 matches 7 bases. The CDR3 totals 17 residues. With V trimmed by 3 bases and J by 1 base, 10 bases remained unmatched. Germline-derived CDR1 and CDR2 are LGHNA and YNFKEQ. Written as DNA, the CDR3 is TGTGCCAGCAGCCAGGCAAATGGGGACAGCCGCACAGATACGCAGTATTTT. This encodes CASSQANGDSRTDTQYF.

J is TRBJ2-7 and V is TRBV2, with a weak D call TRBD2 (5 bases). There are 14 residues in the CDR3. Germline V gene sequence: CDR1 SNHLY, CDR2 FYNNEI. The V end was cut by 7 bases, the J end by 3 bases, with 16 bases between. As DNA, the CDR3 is TGTGCCAGCACGAAGGCCCCGCGGGTCTACGAGCAGTACTTC. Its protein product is CASTKAPRVYEQYF.

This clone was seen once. This CDR3 is CASSQPGLAEQETQYF. Here the CDR3 DNA reads TGCGCCAGCAGCCAACCGGGACTAGCGGAACAAGAGACCCAGTACTTC. The rearrangement uses TRBV4-1 and TRBJ2-5; the match to TRBD2 covers 11 bases. With 2 bases clipped from V and 2 bases from J, the junction kept 4 bases outside the gene matches. This CDR3 contains 16 residues. Germline lookup yields CDR1 MGHRA and CDR2 YSYEKL.

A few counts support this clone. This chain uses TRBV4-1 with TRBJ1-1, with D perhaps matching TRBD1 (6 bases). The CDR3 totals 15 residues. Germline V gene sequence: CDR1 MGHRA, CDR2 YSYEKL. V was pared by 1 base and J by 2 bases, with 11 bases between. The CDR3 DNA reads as TGCGCCAGCAGCCAAGGGACAGCGATAAACACTGAAGCTTTCTTT. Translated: CASSQGTAINTEAFF.

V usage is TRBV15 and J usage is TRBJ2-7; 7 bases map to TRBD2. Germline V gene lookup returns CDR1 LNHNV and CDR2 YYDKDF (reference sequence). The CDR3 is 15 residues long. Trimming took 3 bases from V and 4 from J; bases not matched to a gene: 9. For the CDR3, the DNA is TGTGCCACCAGCAGCCAAGCGGGACGGAGGTACGAGCAGTACTTC. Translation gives CATSSQAGRRYEQYF.

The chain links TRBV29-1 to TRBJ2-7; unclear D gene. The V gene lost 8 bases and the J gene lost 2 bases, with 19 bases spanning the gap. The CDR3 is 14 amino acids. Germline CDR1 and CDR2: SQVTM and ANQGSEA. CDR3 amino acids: CSISRTYSTYEQYF. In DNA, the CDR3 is TGCAGCATTAGCCGAACATACTCAACCTACGAGCAGTACTTC.

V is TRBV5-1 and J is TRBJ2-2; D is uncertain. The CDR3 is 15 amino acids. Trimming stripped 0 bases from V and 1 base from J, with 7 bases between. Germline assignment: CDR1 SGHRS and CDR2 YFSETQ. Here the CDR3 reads CASSLEQLNTGELFF. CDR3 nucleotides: TGCGCCAGCAGCTTGGAGCAGTTGAACACCGGGGAGCTGTTTTTT.

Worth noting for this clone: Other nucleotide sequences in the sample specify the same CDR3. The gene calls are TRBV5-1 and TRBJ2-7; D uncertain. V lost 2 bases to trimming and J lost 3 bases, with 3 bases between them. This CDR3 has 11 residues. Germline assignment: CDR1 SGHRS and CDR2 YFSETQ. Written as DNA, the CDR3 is TGCGCCAGCAGCTTAGGCTACGAGCAGTACTTC. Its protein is CASSLGYEQYF.

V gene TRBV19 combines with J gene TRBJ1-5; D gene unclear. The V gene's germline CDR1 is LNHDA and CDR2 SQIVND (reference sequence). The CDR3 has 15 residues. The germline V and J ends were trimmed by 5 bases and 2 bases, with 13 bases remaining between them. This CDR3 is CASSRTGTRNQPQHF. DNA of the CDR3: TGTGCCAGTAGTCGGACGGGTACACGCAATCAGCCCCAGCATTTT. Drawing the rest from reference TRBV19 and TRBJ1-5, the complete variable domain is DGGITQSPKYLFRKEGQNVTLSCEQNLNHDAMYWYRQDPGQGLRLIYYSQIVNDFQKGDIAEGYSVSREKKESFPLTVTSAQKNPTAFYLCASSRTGTRNQPQHFGDGTRLSIL.

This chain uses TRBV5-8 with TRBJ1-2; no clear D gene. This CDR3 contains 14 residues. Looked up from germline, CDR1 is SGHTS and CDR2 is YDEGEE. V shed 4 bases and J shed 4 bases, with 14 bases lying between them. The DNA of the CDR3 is TGTGCCAGCAGCATTCACCCGGCAGGCTATGGCTACACCTTC. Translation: CASSIHPAGYGYTF. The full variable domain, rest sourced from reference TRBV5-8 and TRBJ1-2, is EAGVTQSPTHLIKTRGQQATLRCSPISGHTSVYWYQQALGLGLQFLLWYDEGEERNRGNFPPRFSGRQFPNYSSELNVNALELEDSALYLCASSIHPAGYGYTFGSGTRLTVV.

CDR3: CASSEASGFTDTQYF. CDR3 nucleotide sequence: TGTGCCAGCAGTGAGGCTAGCGGGTTCACAGATACGCAGTATTTT. The chain employs TRBV28 and TRBJ2-3; 8 positions agree with TRBD2. The CDR3 covers 15 residues. V was clipped by 5 bases and J by 2 bases; unmatched bases: 6. The germline CDR1 and CDR2 sequences are MDHEN and SYDVKM. Full variable domain (remainder filled in from reference TRBV28 and TRBJ2-3): DVKVTQSSRYLVKRTGEKVFLECVQDMDHENMFWYRQDPGLGLRLIYFSYDVKMKEKGDIPEGYSVSREKKERFSLILESASTNQTSMYLCASSEASGFTDTQYFGPGTRLTVL.

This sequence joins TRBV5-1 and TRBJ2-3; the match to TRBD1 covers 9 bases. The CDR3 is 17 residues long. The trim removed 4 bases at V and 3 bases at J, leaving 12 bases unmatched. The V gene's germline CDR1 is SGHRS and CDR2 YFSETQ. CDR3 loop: CASSKDRGGSSTDTQYF. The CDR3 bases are TGCGCCAGCAGCAAGGACAGGGGAGGGAGTAGTACAGATACGCAGTATTTT.

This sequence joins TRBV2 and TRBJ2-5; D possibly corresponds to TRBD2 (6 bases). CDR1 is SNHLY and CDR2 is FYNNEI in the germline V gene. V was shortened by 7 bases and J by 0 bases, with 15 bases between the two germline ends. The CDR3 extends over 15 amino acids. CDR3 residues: CASTTSRGYQETQYF. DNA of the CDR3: TGTGCCAGCACAACCAGTCGGGGGTACCAAGAGACCCAGTACTTC. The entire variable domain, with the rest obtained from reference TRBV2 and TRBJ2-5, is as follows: EPEVTQTPSHQVTQMGQEVILRCVPISNHLYFYWYRQILGQKVEFLVSFYNNEISEKSEIFDDQFSVERPDGSNFTLKIRSTKLEDSAMYFCASTTSRGYQETQYFGPGTRLLVL.

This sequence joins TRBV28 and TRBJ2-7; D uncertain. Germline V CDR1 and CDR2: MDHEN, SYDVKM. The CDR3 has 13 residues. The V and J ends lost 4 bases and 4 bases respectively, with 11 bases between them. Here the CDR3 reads CASSSVGPYEQYF. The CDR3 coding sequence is TGTGCCAGCAGTTCGGTCGGGCCTTACGAGCAGTACTTC.

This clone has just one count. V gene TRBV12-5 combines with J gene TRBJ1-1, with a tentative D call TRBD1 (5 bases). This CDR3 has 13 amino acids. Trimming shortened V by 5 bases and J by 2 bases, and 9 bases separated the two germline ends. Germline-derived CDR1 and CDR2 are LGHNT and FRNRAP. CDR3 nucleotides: TGTGCTAGTGGTGCATGGGACAACACTGAAGCTTTCTTT. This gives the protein CASGAWDNTEAFF.

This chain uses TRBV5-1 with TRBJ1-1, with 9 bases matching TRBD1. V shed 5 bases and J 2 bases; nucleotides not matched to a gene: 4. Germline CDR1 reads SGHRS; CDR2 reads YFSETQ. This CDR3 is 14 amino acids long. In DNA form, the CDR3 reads TGCGCCAGCAGAGAACAGGGGGCAAACACTGAAGCTTTCTTT. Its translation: CASREQGANTEAFF.